The sequence of this T cell receptor (beta chain) was determined in a study of CD8 T cells in Susac syndrome. After extraction with the RNeasy kit, about 0.5 to 1 ug of the RNA was reverse transcribed using random hexamers. Across 54 Vbeta and 13 Jbeta, TCR beta CDR3 was amplified with immunoSEQ multiplex PCR. Each CDR3 protein gets one entry after TCRdb re-called the immunoSEQ multiplex PCR reads with MiXCR. The sample shows tens of thousands of distinct CDR3 sequences, roughly 93% of them seen only once. Concerning this clonotype: Its target is unknown.

The study sequenced TCR beta in blood CD8+ and CD4+ T cells. Controls were healthy donors chosen to match patients in age and sex. General study findings and limits: In its TCR sequencing and HLA analysis, the study acknowledged that the number of individuals was relatively small.

The CDR3 sequence is 17 residues long. In germline, CDR1 is MGHRA, CDR2 YSYEKL. Trimming cost V 2 bases and J 2 bases; bases outside gene matches: 8. This chain joins TRBV4-1 and TRBJ2-2; the match to TRBD2 covers 7 bases. This clonotype originated in a human donor in good health. The source material was CD8+ T cells from PBMCs. The CDR3 loop is CASSQLGVAGNTGELFF. The CDR3 DNA reads as TGCGCCAGCAGCCAACTTGGTGTAGCGGGCAACACCGGGGAGCTGTTTTTT.